The sequence of this TCR beta chain was determined in a study of T cells after yellow fever vaccination. General study points: Only a minor proportion of clonotypes was detected across both CD4 and CD8 compartments. Detected again after the booster were most primary-vaccination clones, at approximately 95% CD4 and approximately 87% CD8.

TCRdb itself ran the 5' RACE reads through MiXCR, one entry per CDR3 protein. The sample includes 620,000 or so distinct CDR3 sequences, roughly 17% of them seen just once. As regards this clonotype: Antigen specificity is unknown.

From germline, CDR1 is DFQATT and CDR2 SNEGSKA (reference sequence). Trimming took off 5 bases at V and 8 bases at J, with 15 bases between the two ends. This CDR3 is built from 13 residues. The J gene is TRBJ2-2, the V gene TRBV20-1; D is uncertain. This sample comprised PBMCs, obtained about 5 days after the first yellow fever vaccination. The receptor comes from a man aged 18 to 29 who received the YFV17D yellow fever vaccine. In nucleotides, the CDR3 is TGCAGTGCTTGCTGTCGCGAGTGGGGGGAGCTGTTTTTT. Translating it yields CSACCREWGELFF.